The table lists the clone carrying this T cell receptor (beta chain) with a few counts. Its specificity is unknown. Baseline, cycle 4 day 1, and cycle 7 day 1 were the blood sampling points. These data belong to a study of OX40 agonist ivuxolimab in advanced cancers. On the study more broadly: The group had a mean age of roughly 65 years, ranged from roughly 23 to 79, and was 80% to 85% male.

Produced via immunoSEQ multiplex PCR; TCRdb's table is partial and in-frame only. The sample has about 69,000 clones, 65% to 80% seen once. General study results and limits: Expanded clones were, on average, more numerous in CD8+ T cells than in CD4+.

Germline V gene sequence: CDR1 LGHNA, CDR2 YNFKEQ. Trimming at V came to 2 bases and at J to 2 bases, leaving 8 bases not matched to a gene. The CDR3 runs 18 residues. The rearrangement uses TRBV4-2 and TRBJ2-7; 14 nucleotides align to TRBD2. This specimen consisted of CD4+ or CD8+ T cells sorted from blood, obtained in a trial of the OX40 agonist ivuxolimab. The clonotype comes from an adult with an advanced solid tumor such as melanoma, head and neck, liver or kidney cancer. The CDR3 coding sequence is TGTGCCAGCAGCCAAAACTTGGGGACTAGCGGGAGAACCTACGAGCAGTACTTC. It is translated as CASSQNLGTSGRTYEQYF.